These 7 T cell receptor beta chains came from one sample sequenced in a study of immune cell composition in non-small cell lung cancer. TCRdb's table, derived via immunoSEQ multiplex PCR, lists solely in-frame clones and lacks some. This sample has roughly 7,100 clones, with approximately 78% found just once. The material sequenced was lung tumor tissue. Receptors were obtained from a human donor with non-small cell lung cancer.

The chain uses TRBV19 and TRBJ1-5; D is ambiguous. This CDR3 contains 16 residues. In germline, CDR1 is LNHDA, CDR2 SQIVND (reference sequence). Trimming pared 0 bases from V and 1 base from J, leaving 10 bases between. CDR3 DNA sequence: TGTGCCAGTAGTATAGACCGGACGGTGAGCAATCAGCCCCAGCATTTT. This sequence encodes CASSIDRTVSNQPQHF. Full variable domain (rest looked up from reference TRBV19 and TRBJ1-5): DGGITQSPKYLFRKEGQNVTLSCEQNLNHDAMYWYRQDPGQGLRLIYYSQIVNDFQKGDIAEGYSVSREKKESFPLTVTSAQKNPTAFYLCASSIDRTVSNQPQHFGDGTRLSIL.

In DNA form, the CDR3 reads TGTGCCAGCAGCCACGGAGAGGCTCGGGGCGAGACCCAGTACTTC. Translated: CASSHGEARGETQYF. The V call is TRBV7-2, the J call TRBJ2-5, with D tentatively TRBD1 or TRBD2 (5 bases each). With 5 bases removed from V and 5 bases from J, the gap between germline ends came to 18 bases. Germline assignment: CDR1 SGHTA and CDR2 FQGNSA. The CDR3 contains 15 residues.

This chain connects TRBV27 to TRBJ1-2, with D possibly TRBD1 on 5 matching bases. The CDR3 is 14 residues long. V shed 6 bases and J shed 8 bases, with 19 bases lying between them. In germline, CDR1 is MNHEY, CDR2 SMNVEV (reference sequence). CDR3 amino acids: CASSSALGGWGYTF. CDR3 nucleotides: TGTGCCAGCAGCTCCGCCCTGGGGGGTTGGGGCTACACCTTC.

V gene TRBV9 combines with J gene TRBJ2-1; possibly TRBD2 for D (6 bases). CDR3 size: 15 residues. CDR1 and CDR2 (germline): SGDLS, YYNGEE. V lost 4 bases to trimming and J lost 2 bases, with 13 bases between them. CDR3 in DNA: TGTGCCAGCAGCCTCGGGACTTCCGCCTACAATGAGCAGTTCTTC. Residues: CASSLGTSAYNEQFF.

V and J are TRBV7-8 and TRBJ1-4; D unclear. CDR3 length: 14 amino acids. Per the germline V gene, CDR1 is SGHVS and CDR2 is FQNEAQ. V was cut by 3 bases and J by 0 bases, with 5 bases left in between. The CDR3 DNA reads as TGTGCCAGCAGCTTTCAGGCAACTAATGAAAAACTGTTTTTT. This encodes CASSFQATNEKLFF.

CDR3 amino acids: CASSSYPPRENGYTF. CDR3 DNA sequence: TGTGCCAGCAGTTCGTACCCTCCCAGGGAGAATGGCTACACCTTC. The chain has TRBV6-5 and TRBJ1-2; D might be TRBD1 (5 bases). CDR3 size: 15 residues. CDR1 MNHEY and CDR2 SVGAGI come from the germline V gene. Trimming removed 4 bases from V and 6 bases from J, with 18 bases in between.

The rearrangement uses TRBV9 and TRBJ2-2; 14 bases are a match to TRBD2. CDR1 is SGDLS, CDR2 YYNGEE, per germline. The junction had 13 bases not matched to a gene; V was cut back by 1 base and J by 5 bases. The CDR3 sequence is 20 residues long. CDR3 region: CASSVPGTSGGGVTTGELFF. In DNA, the CDR3 is TGTGCCAGCAGCGTACCTGGGACTAGCGGGGGAGGGGTAACAACCGGGGAGCTGTTTTTT.